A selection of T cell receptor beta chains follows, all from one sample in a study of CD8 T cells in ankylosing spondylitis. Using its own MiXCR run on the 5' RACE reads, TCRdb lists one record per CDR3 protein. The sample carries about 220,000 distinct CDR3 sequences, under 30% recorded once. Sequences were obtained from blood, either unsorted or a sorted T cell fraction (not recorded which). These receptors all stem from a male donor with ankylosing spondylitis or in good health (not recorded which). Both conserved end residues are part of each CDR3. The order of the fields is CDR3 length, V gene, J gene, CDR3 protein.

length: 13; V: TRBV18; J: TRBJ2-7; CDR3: CASSPAQGNEQYF
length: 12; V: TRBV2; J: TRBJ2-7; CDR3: CASQGEPYEQYF
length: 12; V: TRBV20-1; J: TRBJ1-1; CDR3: CSVARNHAEAFF
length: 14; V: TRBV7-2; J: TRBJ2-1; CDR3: CASSLGHRANEQFF
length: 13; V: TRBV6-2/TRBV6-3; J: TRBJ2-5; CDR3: CASSLLAKETQYF
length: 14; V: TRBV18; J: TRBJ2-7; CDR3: CASSPNGHNYEQYF
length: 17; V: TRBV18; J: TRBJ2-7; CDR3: CASSLNGLAGGSYEQYF
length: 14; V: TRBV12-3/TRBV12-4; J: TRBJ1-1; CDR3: CASSPSTGYDEAFF
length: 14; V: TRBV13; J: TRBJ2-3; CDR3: CASSYQTESLTQYF
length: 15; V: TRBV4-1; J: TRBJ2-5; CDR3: CASSQGLAGGETQYF
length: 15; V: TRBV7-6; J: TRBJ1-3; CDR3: CASSFPWETGNTIYF
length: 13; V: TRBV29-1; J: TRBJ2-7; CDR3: CSAGARSQYEQYF
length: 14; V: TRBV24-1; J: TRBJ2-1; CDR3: CATSDSGHYNEQFF
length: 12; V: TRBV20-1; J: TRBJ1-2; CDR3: CSAVTGVGGYTF
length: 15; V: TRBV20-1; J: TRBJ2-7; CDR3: CSARDSGGGSYEQYF
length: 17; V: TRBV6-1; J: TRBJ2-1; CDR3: CASSPQTSGYSYNEQFF